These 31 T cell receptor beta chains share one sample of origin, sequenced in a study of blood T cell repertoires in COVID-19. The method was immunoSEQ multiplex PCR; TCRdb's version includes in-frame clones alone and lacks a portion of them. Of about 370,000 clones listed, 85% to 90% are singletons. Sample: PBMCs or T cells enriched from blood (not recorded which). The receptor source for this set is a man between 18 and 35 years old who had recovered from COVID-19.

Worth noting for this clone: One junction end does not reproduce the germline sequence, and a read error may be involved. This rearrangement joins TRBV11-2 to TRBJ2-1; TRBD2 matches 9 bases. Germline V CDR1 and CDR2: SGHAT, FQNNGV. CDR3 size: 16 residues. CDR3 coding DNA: TGTGCCAGCAGCTTACCATTTGGGACTAGCTACGATGAGCAGTTCTTC. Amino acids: CASSLPFGTSYDEQFF.

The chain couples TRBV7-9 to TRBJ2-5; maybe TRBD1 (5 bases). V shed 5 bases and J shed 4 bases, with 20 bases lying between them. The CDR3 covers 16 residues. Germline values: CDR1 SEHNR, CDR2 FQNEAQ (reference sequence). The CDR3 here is CASSPFSHTGPETQYF. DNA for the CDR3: TGTGCCAGCAGCCCCTTTTCCCACACAGGCCCAGAGACCCAGTACTTC. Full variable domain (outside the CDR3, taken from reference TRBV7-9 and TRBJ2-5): DTGVSQNPRHKITKRGQNVTFRCDPISEHNRLYWYRQTLGQGPEFLTYFQNEAQLEKSRLLSDRFSAERPKGSFSTLEIQRTEQGDSAMYLCASSPFSHTGPETQYFGPGTRLLVL.

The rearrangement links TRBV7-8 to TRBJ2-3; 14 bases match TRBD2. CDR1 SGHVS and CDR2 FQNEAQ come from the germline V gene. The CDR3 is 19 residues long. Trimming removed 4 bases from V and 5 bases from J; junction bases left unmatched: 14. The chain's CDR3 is CASSSRNRLAGGGEDTQYF. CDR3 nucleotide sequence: TGTGCCAGCAGCTCGCGCAATAGACTAGCGGGAGGGGGGGAAGATACGCAGTATTTT.

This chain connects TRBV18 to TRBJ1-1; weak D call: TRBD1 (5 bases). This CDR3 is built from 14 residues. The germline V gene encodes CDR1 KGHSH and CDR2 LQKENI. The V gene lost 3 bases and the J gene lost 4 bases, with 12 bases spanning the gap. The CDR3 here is CASSPTEISTEAFF. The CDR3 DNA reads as TGTGCCAGCTCACCGACAGAGATCAGCACTGAAGCTTTCTTT.

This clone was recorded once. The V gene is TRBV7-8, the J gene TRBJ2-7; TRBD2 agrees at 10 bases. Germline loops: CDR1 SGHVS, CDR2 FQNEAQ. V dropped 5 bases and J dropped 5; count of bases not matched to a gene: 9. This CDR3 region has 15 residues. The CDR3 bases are TGTGCCAGCAGCCGAGCGGGAGGGCCTAGCGACGAGCAGTACTTC. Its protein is CASSRAGGPSDEQYF.

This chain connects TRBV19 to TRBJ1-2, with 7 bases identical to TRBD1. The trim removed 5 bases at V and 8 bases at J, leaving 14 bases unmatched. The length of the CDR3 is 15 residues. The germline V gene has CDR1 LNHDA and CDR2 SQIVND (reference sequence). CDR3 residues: CASSVGTVGEEGYTF. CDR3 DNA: TGTGCCAGTAGTGTCGGGACAGTAGGGGAGGAAGGCTACACCTTC.

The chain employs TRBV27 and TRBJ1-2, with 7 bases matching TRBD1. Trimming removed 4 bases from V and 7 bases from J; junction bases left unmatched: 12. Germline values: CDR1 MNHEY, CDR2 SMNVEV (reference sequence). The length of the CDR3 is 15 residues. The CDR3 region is CASSSPPGGRGGYTF. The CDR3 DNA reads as TGTGCCAGCAGTTCCCCCCCAGGGGGACGTGGTGGCTACACCTTC.

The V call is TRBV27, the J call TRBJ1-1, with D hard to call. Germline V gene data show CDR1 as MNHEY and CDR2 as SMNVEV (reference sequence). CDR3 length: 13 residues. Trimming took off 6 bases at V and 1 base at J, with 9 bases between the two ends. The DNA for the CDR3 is TGTGCCAGCAGCGCAACAGCGAACACTGAAGCTTTCTTT. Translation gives CASSATANTEAFF.

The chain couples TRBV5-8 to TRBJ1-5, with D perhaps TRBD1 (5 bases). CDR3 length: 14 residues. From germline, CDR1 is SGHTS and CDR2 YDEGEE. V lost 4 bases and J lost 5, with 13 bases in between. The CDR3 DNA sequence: TGTGCCAGCAGCAACAGGCCGGGAGATCAGCCCCAGCATTTT. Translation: CASSNRPGDQPQHF.

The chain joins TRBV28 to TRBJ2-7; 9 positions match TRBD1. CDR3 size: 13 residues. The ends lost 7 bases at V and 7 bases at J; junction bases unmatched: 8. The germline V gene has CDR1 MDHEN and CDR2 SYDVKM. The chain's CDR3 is CASKGQGPGEQYF. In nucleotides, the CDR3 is TGTGCCAGCAAGGGACAGGGCCCTGGGGAGCAGTACTTC.

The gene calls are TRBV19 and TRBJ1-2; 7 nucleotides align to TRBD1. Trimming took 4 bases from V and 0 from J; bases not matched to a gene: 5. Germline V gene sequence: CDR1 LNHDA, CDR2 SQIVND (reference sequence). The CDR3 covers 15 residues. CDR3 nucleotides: TGTGCCAGTAGTACGGGACAGTCAACTAACTATGGCTACACCTTC. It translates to CASSTGQSTNYGYTF. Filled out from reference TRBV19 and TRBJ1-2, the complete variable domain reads DGGITQSPKYLFRKEGQNVTLSCEQNLNHDAMYWYRQDPGQGLRLIYYSQIVNDFQKGDIAEGYSVSREKKESFPLTVTSAQKNPTAFYLCASSTGQSTNYGYTFGSGTRLTVV.

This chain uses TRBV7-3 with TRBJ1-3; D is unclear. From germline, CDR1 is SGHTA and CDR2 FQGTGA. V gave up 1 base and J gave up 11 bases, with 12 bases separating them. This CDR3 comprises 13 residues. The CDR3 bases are TGTGCCAGCAGCTTAAGTCCGGGTATGGCCATATATTTT. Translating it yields CASSLSPGMAIYF.

CDR3 DNA sequence: TGTGCCACCAGCAGAGATTTGGGGCCTGGAAACACCATATATTTT. It yields the protein CATSRDLGPGNTIYF. The chain couples TRBV15 to TRBJ1-3; possibly TRBD1 for D (5 bases). V dropped 0 bases and J dropped 2 bases, with 8 bases sitting between them. Per the germline V gene, CDR1 is LNHNV and CDR2 is YYDKDF (reference sequence). There are 15 residues in the CDR3.

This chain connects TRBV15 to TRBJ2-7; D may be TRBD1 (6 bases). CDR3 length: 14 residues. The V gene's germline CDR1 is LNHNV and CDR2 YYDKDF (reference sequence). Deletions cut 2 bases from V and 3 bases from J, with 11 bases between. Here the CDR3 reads CATSRQGSGYEQYF. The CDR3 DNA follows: TGTGCCACCAGCAGACAGGGGTCGGGCTACGAGCAGTACTTC.

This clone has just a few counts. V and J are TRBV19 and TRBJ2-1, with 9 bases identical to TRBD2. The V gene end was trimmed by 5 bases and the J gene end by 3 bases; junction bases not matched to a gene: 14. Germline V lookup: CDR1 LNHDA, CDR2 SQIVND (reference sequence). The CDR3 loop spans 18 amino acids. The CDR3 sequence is CASSSEPPGLAIYNEQFF. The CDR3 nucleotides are TGTGCCAGTAGTTCCGAACCCCCGGGACTAGCTATCTACAATGAGCAGTTCTTC. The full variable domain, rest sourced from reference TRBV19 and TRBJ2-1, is DGGITQSPKYLFRKEGQNVTLSCEQNLNHDAMYWYRQDPGQGLRLIYYSQIVNDFQKGDIAEGYSVSREKKESFPLTVTSAQKNPTAFYLCASSSEPPGLAIYNEQFFGPGTRLTVL.

The CDR3 reads CASSYQGRNGYTF. The CDR3 nucleotides read TGTGCCAGCAGTTACCAGGGTCGAAATGGCTACACCTTC. The chain has TRBV6-5 and TRBJ1-2, with D possibly TRBD1 on 5 matching bases. The germline V and J ends were trimmed by 2 bases and 6 bases, with 10 bases remaining between them. This CDR3 is built from 13 residues. In germline, CDR1 is MNHEY, CDR2 SVGAGI.

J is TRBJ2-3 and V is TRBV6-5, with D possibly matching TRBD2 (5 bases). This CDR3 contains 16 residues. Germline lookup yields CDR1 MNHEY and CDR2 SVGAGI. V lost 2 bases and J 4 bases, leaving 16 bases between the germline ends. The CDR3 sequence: CASSYPSGVGADTQYF. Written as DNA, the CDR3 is TGTGCCAGCAGTTACCCCAGCGGCGTCGGGGCAGATACGCAGTATTTT.

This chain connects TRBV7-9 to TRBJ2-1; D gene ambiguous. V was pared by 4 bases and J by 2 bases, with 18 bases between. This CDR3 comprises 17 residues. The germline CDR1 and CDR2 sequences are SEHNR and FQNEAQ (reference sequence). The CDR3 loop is CASSSPRIATTYNEQFF. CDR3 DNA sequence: TGTGCCAGCAGCTCCCCCCGTATAGCCACTACCTACAATGAGCAGTTCTTC.

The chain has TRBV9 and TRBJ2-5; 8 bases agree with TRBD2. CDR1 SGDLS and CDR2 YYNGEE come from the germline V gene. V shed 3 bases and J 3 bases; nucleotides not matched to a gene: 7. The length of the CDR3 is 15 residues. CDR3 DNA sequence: TGTGCCAGCAGCGGACCGACTAGCGCAGAAGAGACCCAGTACTTC. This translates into CASSGPTSAEETQYF.

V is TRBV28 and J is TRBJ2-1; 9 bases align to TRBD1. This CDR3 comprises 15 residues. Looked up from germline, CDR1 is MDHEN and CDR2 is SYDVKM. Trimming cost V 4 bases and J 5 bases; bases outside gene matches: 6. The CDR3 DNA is TGTGCCAGCAGTTCTCAGGGACAGGGACACAATGAGCAGTTCTTC. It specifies CASSSQGQGHNEQFF.

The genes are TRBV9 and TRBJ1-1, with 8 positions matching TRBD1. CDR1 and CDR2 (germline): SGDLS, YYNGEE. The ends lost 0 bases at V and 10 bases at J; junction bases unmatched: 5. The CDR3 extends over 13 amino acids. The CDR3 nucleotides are TGTGCCAGCAGCGTAGGGACAGGGCGTGGAGCTTTCTTT. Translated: CASSVGTGRGAFF.

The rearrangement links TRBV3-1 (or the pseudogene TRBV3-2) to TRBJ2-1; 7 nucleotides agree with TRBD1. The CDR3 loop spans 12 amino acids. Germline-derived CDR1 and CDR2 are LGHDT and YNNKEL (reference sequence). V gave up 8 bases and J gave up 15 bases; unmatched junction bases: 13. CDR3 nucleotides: TGTGCCAGCGCAATACAGGGGCTCCTCCCGTTCTTC. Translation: CASAIQGLLPFF.

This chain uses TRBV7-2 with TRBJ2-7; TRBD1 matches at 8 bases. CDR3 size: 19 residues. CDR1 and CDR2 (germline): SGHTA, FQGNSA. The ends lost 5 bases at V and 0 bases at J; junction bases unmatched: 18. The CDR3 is CASSLGRPRDRKGSYEQYF. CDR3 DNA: TGTGCCAGCAGCCTGGGAAGGCCCCGGGACAGGAAGGGCTCCTACGAGCAGTACTTC.

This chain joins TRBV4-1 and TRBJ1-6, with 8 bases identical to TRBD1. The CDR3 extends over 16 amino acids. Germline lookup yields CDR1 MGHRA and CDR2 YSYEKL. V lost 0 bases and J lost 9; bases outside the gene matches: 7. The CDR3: CASSQESRGLGSPLHF. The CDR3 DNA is TGCGCCAGCAGCCAAGAGTCCAGGGGGCTTGGTTCACCCCTCCACTTT.

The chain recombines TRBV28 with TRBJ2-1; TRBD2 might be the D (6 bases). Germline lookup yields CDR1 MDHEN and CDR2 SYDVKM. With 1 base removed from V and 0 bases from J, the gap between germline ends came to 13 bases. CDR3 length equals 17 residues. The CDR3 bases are TGTGCCAGCAGTTTATCTCTTCGGGGGAGCTCCTACAATGAGCAGTTCTTC. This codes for CASSLSLRGSSYNEQFF.

In DNA form, the CDR3 reads TGTGCCAGCAGCTTAAGGCGGGAGACCACAGATACGCAGTATTTT. Translated: CASSLRRETTDTQYF. V usage is TRBV7-8 and J usage is TRBJ2-3; TRBD2 matches at 7 bases. Germline V lookup: CDR1 SGHVS, CDR2 FQNEAQ. This CDR3 region has 15 residues. V gave up 2 bases and J gave up 2 bases; unmatched junction bases: 4.

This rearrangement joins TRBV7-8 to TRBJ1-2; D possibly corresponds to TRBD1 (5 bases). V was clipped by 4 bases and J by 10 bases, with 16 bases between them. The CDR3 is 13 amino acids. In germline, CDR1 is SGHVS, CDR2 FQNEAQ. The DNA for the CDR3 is TGTGCCAGCAGCTCGGGACCCCGCGGGGTCTACACCTTC. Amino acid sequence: CASSSGPRGVYTF.

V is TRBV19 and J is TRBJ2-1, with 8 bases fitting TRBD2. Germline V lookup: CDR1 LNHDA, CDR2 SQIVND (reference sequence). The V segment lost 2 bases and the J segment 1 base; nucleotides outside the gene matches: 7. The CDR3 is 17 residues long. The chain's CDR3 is CASSITSGRVSYNEQFF. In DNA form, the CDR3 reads TGTGCCAGTAGTATAACCAGCGGGAGAGTTTCCTACAATGAGCAGTTCTTC.

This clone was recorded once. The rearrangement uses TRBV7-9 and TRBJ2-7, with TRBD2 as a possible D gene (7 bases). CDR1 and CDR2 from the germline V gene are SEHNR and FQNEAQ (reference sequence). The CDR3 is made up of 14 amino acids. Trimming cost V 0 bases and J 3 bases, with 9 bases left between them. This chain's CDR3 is CASSLAGGLYEQYF. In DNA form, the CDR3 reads TGTGCCAGCAGCTTAGCGGGGGGGCTCTACGAGCAGTACTTC.

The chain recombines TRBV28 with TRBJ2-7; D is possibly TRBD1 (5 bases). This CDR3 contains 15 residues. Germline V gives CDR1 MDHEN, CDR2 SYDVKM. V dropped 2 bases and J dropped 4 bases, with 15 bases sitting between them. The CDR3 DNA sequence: TGTGCCAGCAGTTTACACGAATTAGACAGATACGAGCAGTACTTC. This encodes CASSLHELDRYEQYF.

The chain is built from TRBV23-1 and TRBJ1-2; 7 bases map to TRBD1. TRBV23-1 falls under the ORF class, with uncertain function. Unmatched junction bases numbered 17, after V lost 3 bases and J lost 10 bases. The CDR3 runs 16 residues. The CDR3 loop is CASSHGRGLGSYVYTF. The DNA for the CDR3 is TGCGCCAGCAGTCATGGAAGGGGGCTCGGTTCATACGTCTACACCTTC.